One T cell receptor (beta chain) is described in this entry. Antigen unknown. This sample stems from a study of regulatory T cells in long-lasting Graves disease. Study at large: Persistent Graves' disease required over 5 years of antithyroid drugs and positive TSH receptor antibodies. Whole-study findings and limits: It was possible that the small sample size reduced accuracy. Persistent Graves' patients showed less TCR diversity than newly diagnosed patients showed. There was favoring of TRBV28, TRBJ1-2 and TRBJ2-5 in persistent disease.

Investigators prepared the TCR beta libraries by applying iRepertoire HTBI primers and Arm-PCR of CDR3 regions. One entry per CDR3 protein results from TCRdb running MiXCR on the multiplex PCR reads. This repertoire shows 700,000 or so distinct CDR3 sequences, approximately 31% found once; its top ten account for under 50%. The time point denotes: persistent/refractory GD, antithyroid drugs over 5 years with positive TRAb. Extracted PBMC RNA gave rise to the TCR library. Trimming took 5 bases from V and 6 from J; bases not matched to a gene: 4. This CDR3 has 14 residues. The germline V gene encodes CDR1 SGHTA and CDR2 FQGTGA.

The chain uses TRBV7-3 and TRBJ2-1; 10 bases fit TRBD1. The sequence came from a female donor with Graves disease. The sequencing here drew on peripheral blood mononuclear cells (PBMCs), taken when the disease was refractory, from a patient treated with antithyroid drugs. CDR3 nucleotide sequence: TGTGCCAGCAGCGCGACAGGGGGCTTCAATGAGCAGTTCTTC. It translates to CASSATGGFNEQFF.